This T cell receptor (beta chain) was sequenced for a study of T cells in Graves' hyperthyroidism and ophthalmopathy. The study's findings and limits: Blood also showed most of the thyroid clonotypes that were expanded above 0.001. Prediction of ophthalmopathy progression came a median roughly 6.7 months pre-onset.

Uncontrolled infection, other autoimmune disease, pregnancy or lactation led to exclusion. CDR1 and CDR2 from the germline V gene are MNHNS and SASEGT. V was shortened by 5 bases and J by 8 bases, with 19 bases between the two germline ends. The CDR3 contains 15 residues. From RNA transcripts, TCR beta CDR3 regions were amplified. The HTBI set primed first-round TCR CDR3 RT-PCR. Each CDR3 protein is one row after TCRdb ran MiXCR on the multiplex PCR reads. The sample contains approximately 590,000 distinct CDR3 sequences, approximately 14% of which appear only once. This clonotype showed up many times. Its antigen remains unidentified.

The chain joins TRBV6-1 to TRBJ2-1; perhaps TRBD1 as D (7 bases). The sequence derives from a woman aged 25 to 39 with Graves' hyperthyroidism. The sequenced material came from blood. CDR3 sequence reads: CASSYSLTGRHEQFF. As DNA, the CDR3 is TGTGCCAGCAGTTATTCCTTGACAGGGAGGCATGAGCAGTTCTTC.